Detailed here is one T cell receptor (beta chain). The sample belongs to a study of graft-versus-host responses after intestinal transplantation. The CDR3 runs to 15 residues. Germline assignment: CDR1 MNHEY and CDR2 SMNVEV (reference sequence). Between the trimmed V and J ends, which lost 3 bases and 1 base, there was a span of 7 bases. Generated by immunoSEQ multiplex PCR, the TCRdb table keeps only in-frame clones and is missing some. The sample holds about 45,000 clones, roughly 90% seen once. The TCR sequence derives from a human patient who received an intestinal transplant, so some T cells may come from the graft donor. The specimen was PBMCs, collected 524 days after transplant. V usage is TRBV27 and J usage is TRBJ1-6; D is unresolved. The CDR3 DNA reads TGTGCCAGCAGTTTCACGTGGTCCTATAATTCACCCCTCCACTTT. Its protein product is CASSFTWSYNSPLHF.